A selection of T cell receptor beta chains follows, all from one sample in a study of PD-1 blockade in classical Hodgkin lymphoma. The table came from immunoSEQ multiplex PCR; TCRdb's copy has only in-frame clones and leaves some out. The table shows about 21,000 clones, with approximately 94% occurring only once. Sequencing was carried out using peripheral blood mononuclear cells (PBMCs). The receptors originated from a human donor with classical Hodgkin lymphoma. The CDR3 runs from the conserved cysteine through the conserved F or W. D genes are given only for firm matches. Size values are once, few and many counts, or a class for expanded clones, and some rows have none.

>TRBD2|.|TRBJ2-3|TRBV2
TGTGCCAGCAGTCTTTCTAGCGGGGGGGCCGCAGATACGCAGTATTTT
CASSLSSGGAADTQYF
>TRBD1|.|TRBJ1-1|TRBV10-1
TGCGCCAGCGGGACAGCCGATGGGGGTGAAGCTTTCTTT
CASGTADGGEAFF
>.|.|TRBJ1-5|TRBV2
TGTGCCAGCAGTCCGGACGGTTTGAGCAATCAGCCCCAGCATTTT
CASSPDGLSNQPQHF
>TRBD1|.|TRBJ1-5|TRBV28
TGTGCCAGCAGTCAGACAGGGGGCGGCAATCAGCCCCAGCATTTT
CASSQTGGGNQPQHF
>.|once|TRBJ2-2|TRBV6-1
TGTGCCAGCAGTGGCGGAAAGAACACCGGGGAGCTGTTTTTT
CASSGGKNTGELFF
>TRBD1|.|TRBJ2-5|TRBV5-1
TGCGCCAGCAGCTTGGCCGGGACAGGGCCGAAGACCCAGTACTTC
CASSLAGTGPKTQYF
>.|.|TRBJ1-2|TRBV5-6
TGTGCCAGCAGCTTGACAGGGTATCTGATCTATGGCTACACCTTC
CASSLTGYLIYGYTF
>.|.|TRBJ2-1|TRBV19
TGTGCCACAGCGGGTCAGGGAACCTACAATGAGCAGTTCTTC
CATAGQGTYNEQFF
>.|.|TRBJ1-2|TRBV27
TGTGCCAGCAGTTTGGGCAGAACCTATGGCTACACCTTC
CASSLGRTYGYTF
>.|.|TRBJ2-3|TRBV30
TGTGCCTGGAGGGCCTACCCCGGGCCCTCGGGAGATACGCAGTATTTT
CAWRAYPGPSGDTQYF
>TRBD1|.|TRBJ2-1|TRBV9
TGTGCCAGCAGCGTTGGAGGGGACAGGGCTTACAATGAGCAGTTCTTC
CASSVGGDRAYNEQFF
>.|.|TRBJ2-2|TRBV18
TGTGCCAGCTCACCACCGGGGACAACCCCTTTCCCCGGGGAGCTGTTTTTT
CASSPPGTTPFPGELFF
>.|.|TRBJ1-5|TRBV4-3
TGCGCCAGCAGCCAAGACCGGAACTACAGGGGCAATCAGCCCCAGCATTTT
CASSQDRNYRGNQPQHF
>.|.|TRBJ2-2|TRBV4-3
TGCGCCAGCAGCCAACCTCCTCGGGGTAGCGACACCGGGGAGCTGTTTTTT
CASSQPPRGSDTGELFF
>TRBD1|once|TRBJ2-5|TRBV2
TGTGCCAGCAGTGAGTTTGAGGGATCCGGGACAGATAAAGAGACCCAGTACTTC
CASSEFEGSGTDKETQYF
>.|.|TRBJ1-2|TRBV29-1
TGCAGCTACAGGGAGGGCGACTATGGCTACACCTTC
CSYREGDYGYTF
>.|.|TRBJ2-7|TRBV7-9
TGTGCCAGCAGCGACGCGGTAGAGCAGTACTTC
CASSDAVEQYF
>TRBD1|.|TRBJ2-5|TRBV25-1
TGTGCCAGCAGTGATTCCCCCGACAGGGGGCAAGAGACCCAGTACTTC
CASSDSPDRGQETQYF
>.|.|TRBJ2-1|TRBV30
TGTGCCTGGAGCCCCTGGCGGGGGCCTTCGGAGCAGTTCTTC
CAWSPWRGPSEQFF
>.|.|TRBJ2-1|TRBV23-1
TGCGCCAGCAGTCAATCGGCCGGGGGGCGTTCCTACAATGAGCAGTTCTTC
CASSQSAGGRSYNEQFF
>TRBD2|.|TRBJ2-5|TRBV4-2
TGTGCCAGCAGCCAAGGGTCAGCGGGGGAGGCGGAGACCCAGTACTTC
CASSQGSAGEAETQYF
>.|.|TRBJ1-6|TRBV19
TGTGCCAGTAGTATGCAGGGGCGTCAGGGGTCACCCCTCCACTTT
CASSMQGRQGSPLHF
>TRBD2|.|TRBJ2-2|TRBV9
TGTGCCAGCGGAAGTAGCGGGGGGGTTCCCGGGGAGCTGTTTTTT
CASGSSGGVPGELFF
>TRBD2|.|TRBJ2-5|TRBV7-3
TGTGCCAGCAGCTATGGGTCTGCGGGGGGGCTGGGAGAGACCCAGTACTTC
CASSYGSAGGLGETQYF
>TRBD1|.|TRBJ1-2|TRBV5-6
TGTGCCAGCAGCTCCGGGACAGGAGGCTATGGCTACACCTTC
CASSSGTGGYGYTF
>.|.|TRBJ2-7|TRBV7-8
TGTGCCAGCAGCCCATGGACTGATCCTAGGGACGACGAGCAGTACTTC
CASSPWTDPRDDEQYF
>TRBD1|.|TRBJ2-7|TRBV6-6
TGTGCCAGCAGTCCCTACTCGGACAGGGGAGCGGCCGAGCAGTACTTC
CASSPYSDRGAAEQYF
>.|.|TRBJ2-7|TRBV6-1
TGTGCCAGCAGTCCAGTCAATAACGAGCAGTACTTC
CASSPVNNEQYF
>.|.|TRBJ2-7|TRBV2
TGTGCCAGCCACCGAGCCGGGACTTCCTACGAGCAGTACTTC
CASHRAGTSYEQYF
>.|.|TRBJ2-7|TRBV7-6
TGTGCCAGCAGCTCGCCGGGACCTGCTAGGTACTACGAGCAGTACTTC
CASSSPGPARYYEQYF
>.|.|TRBJ2-2|TRBV4-1
TGCGCCAGCAGCCGCCACATGGTGGGGTCGGCCGGGGAGCTGTTTTTT
CASSRHMVGSAGELFF
>.|.|TRBJ1-2|TRBV5-4
TGTGCCAGCAGCGGAGAGGACCCGGGCTACACCTTC
CASSGEDPGYTF